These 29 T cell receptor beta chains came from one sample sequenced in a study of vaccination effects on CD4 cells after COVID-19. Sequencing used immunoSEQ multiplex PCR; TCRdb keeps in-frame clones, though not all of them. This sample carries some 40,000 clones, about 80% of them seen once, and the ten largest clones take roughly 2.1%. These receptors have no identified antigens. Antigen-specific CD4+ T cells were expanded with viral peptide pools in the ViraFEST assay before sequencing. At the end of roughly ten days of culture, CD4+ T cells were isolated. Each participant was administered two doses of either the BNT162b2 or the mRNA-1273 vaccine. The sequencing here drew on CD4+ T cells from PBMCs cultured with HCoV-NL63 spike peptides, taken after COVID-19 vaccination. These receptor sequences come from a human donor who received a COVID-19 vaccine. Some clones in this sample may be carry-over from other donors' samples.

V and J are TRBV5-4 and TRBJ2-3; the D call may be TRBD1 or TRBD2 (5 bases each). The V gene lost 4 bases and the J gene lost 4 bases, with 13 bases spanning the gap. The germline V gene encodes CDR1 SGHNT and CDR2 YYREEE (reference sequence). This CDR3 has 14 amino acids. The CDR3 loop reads CASSPEMGADTQYF. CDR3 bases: TGTGCCAGCAGCCCCGAGATGGGGGCAGATACGCAGTATTTT.

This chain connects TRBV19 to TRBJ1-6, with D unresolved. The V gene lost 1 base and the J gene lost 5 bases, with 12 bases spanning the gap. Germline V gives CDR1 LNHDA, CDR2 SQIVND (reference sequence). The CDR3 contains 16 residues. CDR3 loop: CASSIGLGVNNSPLHF. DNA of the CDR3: TGTGCCAGTAGTATAGGATTGGGAGTTAATAATTCACCCCTCCACTTT. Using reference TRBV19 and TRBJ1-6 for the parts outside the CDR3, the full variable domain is DGGITQSPKYLFRKEGQNVTLSCEQNLNHDAMYWYRQDPGQGLRLIYYSQIVNDFQKGDIAEGYSVSREKKESFPLTVTSAQKNPTAFYLCASSIGLGVNNSPLHFGNGTRLTVT.

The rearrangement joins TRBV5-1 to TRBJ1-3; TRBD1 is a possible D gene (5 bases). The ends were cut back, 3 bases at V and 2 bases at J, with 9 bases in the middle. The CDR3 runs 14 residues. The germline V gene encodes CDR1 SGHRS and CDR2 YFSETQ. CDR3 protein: CASSSPGPGNTIYF. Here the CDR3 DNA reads TGCGCCAGCAGCTCGCCGGGGCCTGGAAACACCATATATTTT.

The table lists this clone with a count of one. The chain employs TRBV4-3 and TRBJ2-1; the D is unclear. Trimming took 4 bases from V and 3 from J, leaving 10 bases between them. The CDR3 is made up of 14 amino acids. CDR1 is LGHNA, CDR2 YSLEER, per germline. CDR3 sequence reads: CASSPIHIYNEQFF. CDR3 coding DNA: TGCGCCAGCAGCCCGATTCATATCTACAATGAGCAGTTCTTC.

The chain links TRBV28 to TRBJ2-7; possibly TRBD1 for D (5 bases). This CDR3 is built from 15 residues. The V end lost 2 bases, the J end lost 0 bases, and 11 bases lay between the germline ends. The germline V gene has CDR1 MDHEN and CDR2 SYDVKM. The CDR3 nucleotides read TGTGCCAGCAGTTTACGCAGGGCGAGCTCCTACGAGCAGTACGTC. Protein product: CASSLRRASSYEQYV.

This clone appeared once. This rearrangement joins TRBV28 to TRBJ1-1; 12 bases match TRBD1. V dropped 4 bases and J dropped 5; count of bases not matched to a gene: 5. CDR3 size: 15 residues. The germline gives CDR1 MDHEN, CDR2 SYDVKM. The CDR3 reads CASSSRGQGATEAFF. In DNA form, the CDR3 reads TGTGCCAGCAGTTCCCGGGGACAGGGGGCGACTGAAGCTTTCTTT.

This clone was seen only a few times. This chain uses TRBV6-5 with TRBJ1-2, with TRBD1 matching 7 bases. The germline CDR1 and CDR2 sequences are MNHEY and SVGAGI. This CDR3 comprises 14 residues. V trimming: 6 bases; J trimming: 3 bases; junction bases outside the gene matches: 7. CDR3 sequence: CASRQPTGHYGYTF. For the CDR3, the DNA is TGTGCCAGCAGGCAACCGACAGGGCACTATGGCTACACCTTC.

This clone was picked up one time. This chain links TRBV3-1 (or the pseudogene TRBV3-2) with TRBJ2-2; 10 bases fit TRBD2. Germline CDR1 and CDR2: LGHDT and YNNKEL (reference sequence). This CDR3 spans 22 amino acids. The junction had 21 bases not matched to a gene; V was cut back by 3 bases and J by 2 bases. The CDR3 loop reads CASSHFLFGSVIAGGNTGELFF. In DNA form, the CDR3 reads TGTGCCAGCAGCCATTTTTTGTTCGGGAGTGTAATAGCGGGGGGTAACACCGGGGAGCTGTTTTTT.

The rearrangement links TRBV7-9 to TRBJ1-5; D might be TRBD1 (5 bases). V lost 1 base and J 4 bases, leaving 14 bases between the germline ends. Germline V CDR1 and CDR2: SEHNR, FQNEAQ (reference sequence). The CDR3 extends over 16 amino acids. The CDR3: CASSLEVGGVNQPQHF. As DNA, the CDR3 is TGTGCCAGCAGCTTAGAGGTTGGAGGGGTAAATCAGCCCCAGCATTTT.

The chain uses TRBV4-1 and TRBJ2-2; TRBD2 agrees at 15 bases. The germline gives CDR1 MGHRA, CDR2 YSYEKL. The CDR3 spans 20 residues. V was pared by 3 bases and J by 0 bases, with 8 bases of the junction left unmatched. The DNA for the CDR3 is TGCGCCAGCAGCCATACAGGACTAGCGGGGGGGAATTCGAACACCGGGGAGCTGTTTTTT. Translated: CASSHTGLAGGNSNTGELFF.

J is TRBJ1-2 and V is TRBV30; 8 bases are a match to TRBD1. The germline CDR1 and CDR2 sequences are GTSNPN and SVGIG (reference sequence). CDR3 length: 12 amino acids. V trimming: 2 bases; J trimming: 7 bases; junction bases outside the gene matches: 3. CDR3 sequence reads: CAWSQGALGYTF. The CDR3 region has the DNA TGTGCCTGGAGTCAGGGGGCCCTTGGCTACACCTTC. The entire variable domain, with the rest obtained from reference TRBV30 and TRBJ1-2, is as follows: SQTIHQWPATLVQPVGSPLSLECTVEGTSNPNLYWYRQAAGRGLQLLFYSVGIGQISSEVPQNLSASRPQDRQFILSSKKLLLSDSGFYLCAWSQGALGYTFGSGTRLTVV.

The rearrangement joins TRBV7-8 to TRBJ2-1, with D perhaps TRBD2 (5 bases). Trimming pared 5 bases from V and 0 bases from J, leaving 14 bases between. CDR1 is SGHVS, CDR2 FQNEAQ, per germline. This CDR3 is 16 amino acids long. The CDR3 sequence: CASSKWTGSSYNEQFF. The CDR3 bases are TGTGCCAGCAGCAAGTGGACGGGGAGCTCCTACAATGAGCAGTTCTTC.

CDR3 in amino acids: CASRGPGRTQYF. CDR3 in DNA: TGTGCCAGCAGGGGGCCAGGGAGAACGCAGTATTTT. The chain links TRBV6-5 to TRBJ2-3; D tentatively reads TRBD1 or TRBD2 (5 bases each). The V end lost 6 bases, the J end lost 9 bases, and 13 bases lay between the germline ends. CDR3 length equals 12 residues. Germline CDR1 and CDR2: MNHEY and SVGAGI.

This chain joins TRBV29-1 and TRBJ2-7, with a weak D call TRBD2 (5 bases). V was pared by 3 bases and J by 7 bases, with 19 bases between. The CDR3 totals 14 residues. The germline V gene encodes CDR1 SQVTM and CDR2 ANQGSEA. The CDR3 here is CSVDSAGRSGEQYF. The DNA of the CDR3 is TGCAGCGTTGATTCAGCAGGACGGTCGGGAGAGCAGTACTTC.

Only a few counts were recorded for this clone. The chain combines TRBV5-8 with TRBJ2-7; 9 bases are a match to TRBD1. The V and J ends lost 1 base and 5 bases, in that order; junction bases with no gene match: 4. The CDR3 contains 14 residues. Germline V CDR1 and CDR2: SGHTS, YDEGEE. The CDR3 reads CASSLWDRVHEQYV. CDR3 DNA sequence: TGTGCCAGCAGCTTGTGGGACAGGGTTCACGAGCAGTACGTC.

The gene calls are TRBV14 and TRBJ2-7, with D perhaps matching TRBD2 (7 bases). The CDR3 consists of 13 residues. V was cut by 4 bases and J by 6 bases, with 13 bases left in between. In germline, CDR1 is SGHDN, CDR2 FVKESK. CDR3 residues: CASSPSGGGEQYF. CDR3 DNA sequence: TGTGCCAGCAGCCCATCGGGGGGCGGCGAGCAGTACTTC. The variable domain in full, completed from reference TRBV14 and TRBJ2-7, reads EAGVTQFPSHSVIEKGQTVTLRCDPISGHDNLYWYRRVMGKEIKFLLHFVKESKQDESGMPNNRFLAERTGGTYSTLKVQPAELEDSGVYFCASSPSGGGEQYFGPGTRLTVT.

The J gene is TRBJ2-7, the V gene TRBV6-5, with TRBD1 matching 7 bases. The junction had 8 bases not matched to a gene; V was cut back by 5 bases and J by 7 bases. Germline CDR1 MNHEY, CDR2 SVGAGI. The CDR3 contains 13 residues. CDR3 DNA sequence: TGTGCCAGCAGTCCTCGACAGGGTCGGGAGCAGTACGTC. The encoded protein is CASSPRQGREQYV.

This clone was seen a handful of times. This CDR3 is CAISDRTGWAGEPTF. CDR3 nucleotides: TGTGCCATCAGTGATCGGACAGGGTGGGCTGGAGAGCCGACCTTC. The chain joins TRBV10-3 to TRBJ1-2; 8 nucleotides agree with TRBD1. Germline lookup yields CDR1 ENHRY and CDR2 SYGVKD. This CDR3 is built from 15 residues. J gave up 14 bases and V 3 bases, and 17 bases lay outside the gene matches.

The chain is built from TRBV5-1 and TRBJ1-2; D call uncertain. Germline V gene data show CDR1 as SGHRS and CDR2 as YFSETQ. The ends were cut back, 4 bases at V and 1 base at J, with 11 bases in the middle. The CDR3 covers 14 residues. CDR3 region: CASSPEADNYGYTF. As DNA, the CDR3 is TGCGCCAGCAGCCCGGAGGCAGATAACTATGGCTACACCTTC. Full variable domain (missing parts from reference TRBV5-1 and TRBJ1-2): KAGVTQTPRYLIKTRGQQVTLSCSPISGHRSVSWYQQTPGQGLQFLFEYFSETQRNKGNFPGRFSGRQFSNSRSEMNVSTLELGDSALYLCASSPEADNYGYTFGSGTRLTVV.

CDR3 loop: CASSPGRDSNQPQHF. The CDR3 DNA sequence: TGTGCCAGCAGCCCCGGACGGGATAGCAATCAGCCCCAGCATTTT. This rearrangement joins TRBV28 to TRBJ1-5; the D is unclear. Germline assignment: CDR1 MDHEN and CDR2 SYDVKM. The CDR3 runs 15 residues. V lost 6 bases to trimming and J lost 0 bases, with 12 bases between them.

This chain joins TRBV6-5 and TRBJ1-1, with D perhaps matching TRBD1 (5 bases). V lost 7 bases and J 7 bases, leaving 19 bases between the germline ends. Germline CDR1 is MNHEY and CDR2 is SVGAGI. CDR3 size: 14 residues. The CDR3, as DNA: TGTGCCAGCAACCAAAACGGGGCAATTGATGAAGCTTTCTTT. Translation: CASNQNGAIDEAFF.

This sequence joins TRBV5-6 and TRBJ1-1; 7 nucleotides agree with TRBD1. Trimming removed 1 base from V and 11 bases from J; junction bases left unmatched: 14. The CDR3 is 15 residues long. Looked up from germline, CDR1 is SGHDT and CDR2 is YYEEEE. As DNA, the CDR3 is TGTGCCAGCAGCTTGAGGGTAGGGGGCATGACGGAGGCTTTCTTT. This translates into CASSLRVGGMTEAFF.

The CDR3 spells CASSQPNQPQHF. Here the CDR3 DNA reads TGTGCCAGCAGTCAACCGAATCAGCCCCAGCATTTT. The rearrangement joins TRBV12-3 or TRBV12-4 to TRBJ1-5; D call uncertain. The V end was cut by 5 bases, the J end by 4 bases, with 6 bases between. This CDR3 comprises 12 residues.

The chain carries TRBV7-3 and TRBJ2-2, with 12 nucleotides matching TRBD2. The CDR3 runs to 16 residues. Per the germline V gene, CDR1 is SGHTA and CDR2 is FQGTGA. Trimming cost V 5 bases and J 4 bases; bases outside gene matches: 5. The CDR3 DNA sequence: TGTGCCAGCAGCCTAGCGGGGGGGCAGGTCACCGGGGAGCTGTTTTTT. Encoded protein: CASSLAGGQVTGELFF.

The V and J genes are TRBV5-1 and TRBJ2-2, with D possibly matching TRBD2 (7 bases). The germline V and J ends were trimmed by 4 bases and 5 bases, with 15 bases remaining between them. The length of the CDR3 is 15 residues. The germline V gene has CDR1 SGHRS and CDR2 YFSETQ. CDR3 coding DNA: TGCGCCAGCAGCCCCCCCAGGGGAGGGACCGGGGAGCTGTTTTTT. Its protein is CASSPPRGGTGELFF.

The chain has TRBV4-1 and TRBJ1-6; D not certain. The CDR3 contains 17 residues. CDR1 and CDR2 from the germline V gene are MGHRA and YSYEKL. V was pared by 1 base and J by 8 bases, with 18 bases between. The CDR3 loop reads CASSQGMLTLRDSPLHF. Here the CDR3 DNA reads TGCGCCAGCAGCCAAGGGATGTTAACACTAAGGGATTCACCCCTCCACTTT.

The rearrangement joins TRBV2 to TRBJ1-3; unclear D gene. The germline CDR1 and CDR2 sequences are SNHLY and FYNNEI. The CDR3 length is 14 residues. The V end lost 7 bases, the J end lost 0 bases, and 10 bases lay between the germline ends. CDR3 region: CASKGTFSGNTIYF. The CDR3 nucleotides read TGTGCCAGCAAGGGAACATTCTCTGGAAACACCATATATTTT.

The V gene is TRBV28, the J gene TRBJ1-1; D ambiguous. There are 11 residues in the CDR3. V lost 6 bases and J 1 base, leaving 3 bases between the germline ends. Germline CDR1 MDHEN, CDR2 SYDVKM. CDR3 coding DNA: TGTGCCAGCAGGAAGAACACTGAAGCTTTCTTT. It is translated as CASRKNTEAFF.

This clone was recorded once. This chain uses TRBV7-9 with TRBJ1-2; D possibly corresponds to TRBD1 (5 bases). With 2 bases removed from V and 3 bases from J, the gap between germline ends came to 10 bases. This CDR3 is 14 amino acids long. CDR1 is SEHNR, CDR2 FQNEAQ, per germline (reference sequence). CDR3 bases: TGTGCCAGCAGCTTATATTCGGGGGACTATGGCTACACCTTC. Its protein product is CASSLYSGDYGYTF.